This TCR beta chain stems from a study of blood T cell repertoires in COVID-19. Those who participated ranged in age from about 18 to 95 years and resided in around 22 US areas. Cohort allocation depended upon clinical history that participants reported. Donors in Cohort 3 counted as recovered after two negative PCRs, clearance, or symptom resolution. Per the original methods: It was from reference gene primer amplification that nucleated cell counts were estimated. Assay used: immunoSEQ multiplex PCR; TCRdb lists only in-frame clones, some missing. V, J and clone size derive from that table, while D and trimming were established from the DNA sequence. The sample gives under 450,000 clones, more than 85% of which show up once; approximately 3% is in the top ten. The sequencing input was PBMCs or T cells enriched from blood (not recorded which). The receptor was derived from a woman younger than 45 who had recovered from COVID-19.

The CDR3: CASSYSLRTQETQYF. DNA for the CDR3: TGTGCCAGCAGTTACTCGTTGCGGACACAAGAGACCCAGTACTTC. The gene calls are TRBV6-5 and TRBJ2-5; D might be TRBD1 (5 bases). CDR1 is MNHEY and CDR2 is SVGAGI in the germline V gene. V lost 0 bases, J lost 2 bases, and 10 bases lay in between. The CDR3 contains 15 residues.